This T cell receptor beta chain was obtained from a study of blood T cells in healthy people across ages. A second 7 to 11 cycle PCR used barcoded and J-beta primers. TCRdb called the 5' RACE reads again in MiXCR, with one record for every CDR3 protein. The sample gives 650,000 to 800,000 distinct CDR3 sequences, 40% to 50% of which show up once; nearly 20% is in the top ten. This clonotype was counted only a few times. The CDR3 extends over 15 amino acids. V was pared by 4 bases and J by 7 bases, with 8 bases of the junction left unmatched. Per the germline V gene, CDR1 is DFQATT and CDR2 is SNEGSKA (reference sequence).

The sample was blood. The chain is built from TRBV20-1 and TRBJ1-6, with TRBD1 matching 9 bases. The sequence was collected from a man in his 60s in good health. The CDR3: CSANAYRGPNSPLHF. CDR3 DNA sequence: TGCAGTGCTAACGCCTACAGGGGGCCAAATTCACCCCTCCACTTT.